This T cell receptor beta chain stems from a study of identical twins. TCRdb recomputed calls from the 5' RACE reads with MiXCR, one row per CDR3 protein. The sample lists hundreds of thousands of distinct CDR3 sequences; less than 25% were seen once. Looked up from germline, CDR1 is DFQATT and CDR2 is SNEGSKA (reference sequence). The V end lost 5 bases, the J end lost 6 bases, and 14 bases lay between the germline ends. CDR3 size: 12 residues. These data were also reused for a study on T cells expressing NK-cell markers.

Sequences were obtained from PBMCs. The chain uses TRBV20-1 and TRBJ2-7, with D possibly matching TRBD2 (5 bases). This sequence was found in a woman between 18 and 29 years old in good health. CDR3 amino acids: CSAPIPRGEQYF. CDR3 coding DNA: TGCAGTGCTCCGATCCCCCGGGGCGAGCAGTACTTC.